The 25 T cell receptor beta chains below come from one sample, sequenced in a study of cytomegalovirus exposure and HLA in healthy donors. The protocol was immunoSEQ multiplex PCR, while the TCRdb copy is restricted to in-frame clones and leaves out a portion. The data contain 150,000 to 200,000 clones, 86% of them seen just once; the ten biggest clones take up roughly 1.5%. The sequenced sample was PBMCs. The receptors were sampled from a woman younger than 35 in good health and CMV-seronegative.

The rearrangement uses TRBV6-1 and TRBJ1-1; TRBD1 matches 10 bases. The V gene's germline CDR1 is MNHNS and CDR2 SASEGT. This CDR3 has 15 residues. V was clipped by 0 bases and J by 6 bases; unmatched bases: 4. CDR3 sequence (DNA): TGTGCCAGCAGTGAAGCTCGACAGGGGGCCTCTGAAGCTTTCTTT. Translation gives CASSEARQGASEAFF.

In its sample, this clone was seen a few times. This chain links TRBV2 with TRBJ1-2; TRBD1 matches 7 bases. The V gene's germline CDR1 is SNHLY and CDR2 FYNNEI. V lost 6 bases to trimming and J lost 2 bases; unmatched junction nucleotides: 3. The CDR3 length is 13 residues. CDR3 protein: CASSLGQNYGYTF. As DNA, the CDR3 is TGTGCCAGCAGCCTGGGACAGAACTATGGCTACACCTTC.

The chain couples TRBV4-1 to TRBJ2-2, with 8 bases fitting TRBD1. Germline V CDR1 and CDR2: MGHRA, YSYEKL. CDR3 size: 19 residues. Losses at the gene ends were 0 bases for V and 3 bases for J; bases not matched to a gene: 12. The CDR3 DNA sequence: TGCGCCAGCAGCCAAGACCCCCAGGGGGCGCCCCATTACACCGGGGAGCTGTTTTTT. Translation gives CASSQDPQGAPHYTGELFF.

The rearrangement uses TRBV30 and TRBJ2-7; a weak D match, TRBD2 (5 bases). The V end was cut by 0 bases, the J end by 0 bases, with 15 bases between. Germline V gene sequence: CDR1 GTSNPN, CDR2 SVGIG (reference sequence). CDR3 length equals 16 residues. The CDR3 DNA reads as TGTGCCTGGAGTGTAGGCGGACTCTCGAGCTCCTACGAGCAGTACTTC. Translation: CAWSVGGLSSSYEQYF.

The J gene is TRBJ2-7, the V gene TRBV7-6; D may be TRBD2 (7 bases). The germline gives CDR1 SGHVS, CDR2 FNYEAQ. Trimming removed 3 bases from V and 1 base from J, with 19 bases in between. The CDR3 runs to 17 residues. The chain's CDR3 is CASSLRLGGQNSYEQYF. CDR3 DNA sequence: TGTGCCAGCAGCTTGAGACTGGGGGGGCAAAATTCCTACGAGCAGTACTTC.

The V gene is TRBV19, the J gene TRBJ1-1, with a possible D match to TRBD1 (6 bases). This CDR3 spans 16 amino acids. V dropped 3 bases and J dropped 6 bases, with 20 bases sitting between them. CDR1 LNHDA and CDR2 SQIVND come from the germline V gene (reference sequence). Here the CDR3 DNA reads TGTGCCAGTAGTATTTATGGCCAGGGGCCTAACTCTGAAGCTTTCTTT. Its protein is CASSIYGQGPNSEAFF.

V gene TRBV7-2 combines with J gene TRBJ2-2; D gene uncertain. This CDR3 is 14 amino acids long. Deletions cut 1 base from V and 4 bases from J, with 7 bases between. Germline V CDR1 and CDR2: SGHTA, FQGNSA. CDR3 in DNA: TGTGCCAGCAGCTTAGGGCCGGGCACCGGGGAGCTGTTTTTT. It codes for CASSLGPGTGELFF.

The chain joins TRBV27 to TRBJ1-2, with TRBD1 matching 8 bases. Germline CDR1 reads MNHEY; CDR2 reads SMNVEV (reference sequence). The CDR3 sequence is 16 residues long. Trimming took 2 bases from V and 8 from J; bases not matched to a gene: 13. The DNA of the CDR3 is TGTGCCAGCAGTTTACGGGCAGGGGGCGGGAGGGGAGGCTACACCTTC. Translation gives CASSLRAGGGRGGYTF.

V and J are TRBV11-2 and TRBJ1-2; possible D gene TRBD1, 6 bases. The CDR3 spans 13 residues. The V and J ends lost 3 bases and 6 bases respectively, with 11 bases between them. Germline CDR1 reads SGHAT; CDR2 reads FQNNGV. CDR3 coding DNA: TGTGCCAGCAGCTTTCAGGGGTTGGATGGCTACACCTTC. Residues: CASSFQGLDGYTF.

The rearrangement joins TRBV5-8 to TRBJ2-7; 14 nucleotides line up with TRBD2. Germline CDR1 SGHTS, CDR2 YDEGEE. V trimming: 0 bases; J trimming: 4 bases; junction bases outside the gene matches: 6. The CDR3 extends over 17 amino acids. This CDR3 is CASSLVTSGRAFYEQYF. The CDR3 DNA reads TGTGCCAGCAGCTTGGTGACTAGCGGGAGGGCCTTTTACGAGCAGTACTTC.

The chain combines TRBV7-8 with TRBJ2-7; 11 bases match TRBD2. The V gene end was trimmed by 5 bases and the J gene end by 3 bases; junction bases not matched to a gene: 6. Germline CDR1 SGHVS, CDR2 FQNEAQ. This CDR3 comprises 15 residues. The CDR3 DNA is TGTGCCAGCAGCCGCGCAACTAGCGGGAGCTACGAGCAGTACTTC. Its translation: CASSRATSGSYEQYF. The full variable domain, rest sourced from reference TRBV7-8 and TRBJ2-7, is GAGVSQSPRYKVAKRGQDVALRCDPISGHVSLFWYQQALGQGPEFLTYFQNEAQLDKSGLPSDRFFAERPEGSVSTLKIQRTQQEDSAVYLCASSRATSGSYEQYFGPGTRLTVT.

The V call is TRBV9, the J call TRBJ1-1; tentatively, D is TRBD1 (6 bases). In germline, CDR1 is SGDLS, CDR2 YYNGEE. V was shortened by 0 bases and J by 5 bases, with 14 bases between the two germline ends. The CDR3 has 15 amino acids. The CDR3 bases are TGTGCCAGCAGCGTAGGGACAGCTCTGGGGACTGAAGCTTTCTTT. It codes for CASSVGTALGTEAFF.

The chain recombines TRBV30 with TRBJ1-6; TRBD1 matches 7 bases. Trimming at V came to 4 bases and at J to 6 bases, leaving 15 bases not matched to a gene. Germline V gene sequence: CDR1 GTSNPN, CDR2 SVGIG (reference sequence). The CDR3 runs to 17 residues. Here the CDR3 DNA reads TGTGCCTGGACTACAACCGACAGGGTATGGGGTAATTCACCCCTCCACTTT. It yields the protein CAWTTTDRVWGNSPLHF.

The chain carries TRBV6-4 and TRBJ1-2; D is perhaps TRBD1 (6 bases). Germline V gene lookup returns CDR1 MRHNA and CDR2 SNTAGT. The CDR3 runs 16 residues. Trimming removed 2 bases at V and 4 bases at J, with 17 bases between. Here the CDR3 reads CASSDTIQGAFYGYTF. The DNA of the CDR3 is TGTGCCAGCAGTGACACCATACAGGGAGCCTTCTATGGCTACACCTTC.

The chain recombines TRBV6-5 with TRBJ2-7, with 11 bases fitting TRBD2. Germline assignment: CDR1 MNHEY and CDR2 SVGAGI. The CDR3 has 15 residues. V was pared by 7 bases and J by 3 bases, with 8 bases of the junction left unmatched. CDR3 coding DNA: TGTGCCAGCACCCCATCTAGCGGGAGGAACTACGAGCAGTACTTC. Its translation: CASTPSSGRNYEQYF.

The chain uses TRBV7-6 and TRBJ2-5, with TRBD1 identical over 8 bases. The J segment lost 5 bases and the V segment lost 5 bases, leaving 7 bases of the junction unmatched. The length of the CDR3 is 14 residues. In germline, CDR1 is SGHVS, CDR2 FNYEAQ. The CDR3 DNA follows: TGTGCCAGCAGCCTAGGACAGGGAGTGGAGACCCAGTACTTC. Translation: CASSLGQGVETQYF.

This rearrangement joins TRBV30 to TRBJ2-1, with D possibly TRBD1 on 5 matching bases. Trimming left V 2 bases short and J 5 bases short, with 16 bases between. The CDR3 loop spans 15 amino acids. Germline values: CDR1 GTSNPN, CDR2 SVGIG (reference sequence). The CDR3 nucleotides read TGTGCCTGGAGTTCTCAGGGCTATTACCACAATGAGCAGTTCTTC. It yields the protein CAWSSQGYYHNEQFF.

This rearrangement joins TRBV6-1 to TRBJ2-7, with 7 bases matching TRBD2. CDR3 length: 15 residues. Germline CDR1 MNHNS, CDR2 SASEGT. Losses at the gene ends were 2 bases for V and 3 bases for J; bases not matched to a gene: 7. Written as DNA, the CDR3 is TGTGCCAGCAGTGAATTAGCGGGTAACCTCTACGAGCAGTACTTC. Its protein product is CASSELAGNLYEQYF.

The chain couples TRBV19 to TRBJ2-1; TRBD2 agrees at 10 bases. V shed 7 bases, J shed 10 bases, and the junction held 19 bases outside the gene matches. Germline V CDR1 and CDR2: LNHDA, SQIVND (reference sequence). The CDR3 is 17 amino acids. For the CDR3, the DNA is TGTGCCAGTATGAGCCTAGCGGGAGTGGAGGGCCAATGGGAGCAGTTCTTC. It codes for CASMSLAGVEGQWEQFF.

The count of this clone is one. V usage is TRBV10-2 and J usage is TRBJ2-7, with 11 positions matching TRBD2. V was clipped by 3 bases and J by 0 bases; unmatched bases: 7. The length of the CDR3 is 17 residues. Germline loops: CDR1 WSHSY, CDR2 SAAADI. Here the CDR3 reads CASSDDSGRASSYEQYF. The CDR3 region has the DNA TGCGCCAGCAGTGATGATAGCGGGAGGGCGAGCTCCTACGAGCAGTACTTC.

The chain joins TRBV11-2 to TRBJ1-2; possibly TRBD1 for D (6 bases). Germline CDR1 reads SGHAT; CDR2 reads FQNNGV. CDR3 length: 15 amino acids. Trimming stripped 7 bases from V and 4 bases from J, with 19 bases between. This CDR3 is CASTKPGVSLYGYTF. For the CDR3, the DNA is TGTGCCAGCACCAAACCAGGGGTATCCCTCTATGGCTACACCTTC. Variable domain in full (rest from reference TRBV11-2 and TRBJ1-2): EAGVAQSPRYKIIEKRQSVAFWCNPISGHATLYWYQQILGQGPKLLIQFQNNGVVDDSQLPKDRFSAERLKGVDSTLKIQPAKLEDSAVYLCASTKPGVSLYGYTFGSGTRLTVV.

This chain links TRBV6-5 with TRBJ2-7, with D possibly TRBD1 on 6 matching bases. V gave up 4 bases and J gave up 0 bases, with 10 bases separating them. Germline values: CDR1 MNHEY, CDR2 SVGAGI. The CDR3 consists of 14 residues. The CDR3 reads CASSLDRASYEQYF. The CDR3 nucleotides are TGTGCCAGCAGTTTGGACAGAGCCTCCTACGAGCAGTACTTC.

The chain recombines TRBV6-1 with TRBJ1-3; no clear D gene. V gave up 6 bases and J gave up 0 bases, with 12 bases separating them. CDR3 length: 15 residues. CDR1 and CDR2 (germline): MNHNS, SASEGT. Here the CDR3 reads CASSPPVGSGNTIYF. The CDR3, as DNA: TGTGCCAGCAGCCCGCCGGTTGGCTCTGGAAACACCATATATTTT.

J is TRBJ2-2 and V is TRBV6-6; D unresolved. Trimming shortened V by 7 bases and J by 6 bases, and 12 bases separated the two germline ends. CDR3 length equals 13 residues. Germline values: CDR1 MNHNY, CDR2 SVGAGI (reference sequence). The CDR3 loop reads CASNGLRAGELFF. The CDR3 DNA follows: TGTGCCAGCAATGGGTTACGGGCCGGGGAGCTGTTTTTT.

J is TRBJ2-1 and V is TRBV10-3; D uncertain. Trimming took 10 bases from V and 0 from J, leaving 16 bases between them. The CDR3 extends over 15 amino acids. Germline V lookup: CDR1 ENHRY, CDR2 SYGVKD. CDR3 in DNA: TGTGCCACCCTCCGGAGAGGAAGCTCCTACAATGAGCAGTTCTTC. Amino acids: CATLRRGSSYNEQFF.